The present TCR beta chain was sequenced within a study of blood T cell repertoires in COVID-19. Across the study: Nucleic acid was either cDNA or gDNA, and it came from T cells, B-cell-depleted T cells, or PBMCs.

Germline CDR1 SNHLY, CDR2 FYNNEI. CDR3 size: 15 residues. Trimming shortened V by 9 bases and J by 0 bases, and 12 bases separated the two germline ends. Profiled with immunoSEQ multiplex PCR; TCRdb holds only in-frame clones, not every one. The data show approximately 330,000 clones, 65% to 90% seen once. V gene TRBV2 combines with J gene TRBJ2-6, with D possibly being TRBD1 (6 bases). Source material: PBMCs or T cells enriched from blood (not recorded which). The source is a woman in her thirties or forties with acute COVID-19. The CDR3 DNA follows: TGTGCCAGGACTACAGGGTTCTCTGGGGCCAACGTCCTGACTTTC. Translation: CARTTGFSGANVLTF.